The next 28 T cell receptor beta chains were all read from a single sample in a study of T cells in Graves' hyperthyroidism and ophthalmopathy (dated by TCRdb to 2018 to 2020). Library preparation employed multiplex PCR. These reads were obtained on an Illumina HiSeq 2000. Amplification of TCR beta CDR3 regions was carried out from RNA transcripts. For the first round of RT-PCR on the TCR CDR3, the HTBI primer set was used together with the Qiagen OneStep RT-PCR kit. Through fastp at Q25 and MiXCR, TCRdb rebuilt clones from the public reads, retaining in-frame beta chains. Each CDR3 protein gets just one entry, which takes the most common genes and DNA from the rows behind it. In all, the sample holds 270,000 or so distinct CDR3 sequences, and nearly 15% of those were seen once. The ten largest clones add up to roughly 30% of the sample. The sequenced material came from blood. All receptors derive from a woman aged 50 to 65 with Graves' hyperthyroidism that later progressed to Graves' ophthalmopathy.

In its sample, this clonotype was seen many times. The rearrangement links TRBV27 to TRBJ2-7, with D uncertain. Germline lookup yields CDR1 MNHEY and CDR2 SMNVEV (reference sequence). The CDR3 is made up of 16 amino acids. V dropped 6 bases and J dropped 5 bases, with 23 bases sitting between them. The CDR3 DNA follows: TGTGCCAGCAGGCCGCCCTCCTTCCGGCAACTCCACGAGCAGTACTTC. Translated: CASRPPSFRQLHEQYF.

The CDR3 is CASSYTGSRNYGYTF. The CDR3 nucleotides are TGTGCCAGCAGTTACACAGGGTCGAGGAACTATGGCTACACCTTC. The chain links TRBV12-3 or TRBV12-4 to TRBJ1-2; a possible D gene is TRBD1 (6 bases). The ends were cut back, 4 bases at V and 2 bases at J, with 14 bases in the middle. The CDR3 is 15 residues long.

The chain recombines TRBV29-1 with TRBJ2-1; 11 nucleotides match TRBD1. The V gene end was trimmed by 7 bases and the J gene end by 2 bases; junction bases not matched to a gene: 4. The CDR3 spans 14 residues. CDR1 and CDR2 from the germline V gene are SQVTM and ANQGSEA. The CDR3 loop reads CSAWTGGPYNEQFF. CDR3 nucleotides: TGCAGCGCATGGACAGGGGGCCCCTACAATGAGCAGTTCTTC.

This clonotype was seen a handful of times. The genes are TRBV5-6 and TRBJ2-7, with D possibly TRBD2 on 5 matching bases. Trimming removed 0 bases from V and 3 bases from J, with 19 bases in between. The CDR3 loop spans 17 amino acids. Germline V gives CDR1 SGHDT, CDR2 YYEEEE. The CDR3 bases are TGTGCCAGCAGCTTGGTGGGCGGGTCAGCGGTATTCTACGAGCAGTACTTC. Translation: CASSLVGGSAVFYEQYF.

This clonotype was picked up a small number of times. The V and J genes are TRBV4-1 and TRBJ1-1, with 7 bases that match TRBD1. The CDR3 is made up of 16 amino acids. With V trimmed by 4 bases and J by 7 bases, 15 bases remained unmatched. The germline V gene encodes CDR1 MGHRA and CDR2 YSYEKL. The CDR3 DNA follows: TGCGCCAGCAGCCCTATCCCCGACAGGGAACAGGATGAAGCTTTCTTT. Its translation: CASSPIPDREQDEAFF.

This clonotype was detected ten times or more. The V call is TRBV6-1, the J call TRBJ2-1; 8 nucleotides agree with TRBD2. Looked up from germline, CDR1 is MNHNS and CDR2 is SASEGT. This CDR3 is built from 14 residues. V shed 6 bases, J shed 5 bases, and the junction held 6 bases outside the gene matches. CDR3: CASSQLAADNEQFF. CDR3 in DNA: TGTGCCAGCAGCCAACTAGCGGCAGACAATGAGCAGTTCTTC.

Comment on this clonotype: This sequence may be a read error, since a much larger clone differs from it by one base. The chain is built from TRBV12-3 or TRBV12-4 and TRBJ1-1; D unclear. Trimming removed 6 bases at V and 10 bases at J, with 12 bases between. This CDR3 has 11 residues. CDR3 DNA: TGTGCCAGCAGCGCCGACCCGAGAGCTTTCTTT. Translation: CASSADPRAFF.

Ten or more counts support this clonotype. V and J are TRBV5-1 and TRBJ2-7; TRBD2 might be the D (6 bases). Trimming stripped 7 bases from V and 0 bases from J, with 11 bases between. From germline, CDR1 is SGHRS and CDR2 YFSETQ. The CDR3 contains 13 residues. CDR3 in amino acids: CASGEESSYEQYF. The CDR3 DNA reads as TGCGCCAGCGGGGAGGAGAGCTCCTACGAGCAGTACTTC.

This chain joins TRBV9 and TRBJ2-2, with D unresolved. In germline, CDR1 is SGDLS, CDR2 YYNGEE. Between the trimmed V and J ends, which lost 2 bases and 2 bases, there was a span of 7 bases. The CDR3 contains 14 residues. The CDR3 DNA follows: TGTGCCAGCAGCGTGAACCCAAACACCGGGGAGCTGTTTTTT. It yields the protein CASSVNPNTGELFF.

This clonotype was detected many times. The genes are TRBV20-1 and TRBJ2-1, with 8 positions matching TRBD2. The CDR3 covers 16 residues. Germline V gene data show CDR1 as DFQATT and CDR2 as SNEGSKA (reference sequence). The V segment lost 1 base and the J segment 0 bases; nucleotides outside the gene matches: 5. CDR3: CSARALGTSSYNEQFF. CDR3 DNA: TGCAGTGCTAGAGCCCTAGGGACTAGCTCCTACAATGAGCAGTTCTTC.

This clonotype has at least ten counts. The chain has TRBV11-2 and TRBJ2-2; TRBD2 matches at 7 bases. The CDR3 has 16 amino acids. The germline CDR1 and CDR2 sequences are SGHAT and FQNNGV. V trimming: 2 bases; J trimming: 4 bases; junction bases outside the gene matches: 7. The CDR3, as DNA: TGTGCCAGCAGCTTAAATTTCGGGAGGATCACCGGGGAGCTGTTTTTT. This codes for CASSLNFGRITGELFF.

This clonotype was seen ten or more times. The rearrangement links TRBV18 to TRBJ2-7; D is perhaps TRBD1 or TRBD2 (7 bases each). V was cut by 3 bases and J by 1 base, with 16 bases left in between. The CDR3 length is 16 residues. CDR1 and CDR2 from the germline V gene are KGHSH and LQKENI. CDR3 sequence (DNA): TGTGCCAGCTCACCCCCAGGGGGGGGAAGGTCCTACGAGCAGTACTTC. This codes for CASSPPGGGRSYEQYF.

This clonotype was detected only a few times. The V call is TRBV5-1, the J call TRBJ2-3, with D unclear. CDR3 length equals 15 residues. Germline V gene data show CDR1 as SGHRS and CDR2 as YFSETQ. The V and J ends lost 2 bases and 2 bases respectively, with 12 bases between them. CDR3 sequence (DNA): TGCGCCAGCAGCTTTACGGACCGATACACAGATACGCAGTATTTT. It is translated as CASSFTDRYTDTQYF.

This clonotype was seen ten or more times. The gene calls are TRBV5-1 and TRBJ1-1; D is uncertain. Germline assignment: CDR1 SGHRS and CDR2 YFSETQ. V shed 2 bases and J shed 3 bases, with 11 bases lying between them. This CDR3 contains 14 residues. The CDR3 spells CASSLNILDTEAFF. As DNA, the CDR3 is TGCGCCAGCAGCTTAAACATATTGGACACTGAAGCTTTCTTT.

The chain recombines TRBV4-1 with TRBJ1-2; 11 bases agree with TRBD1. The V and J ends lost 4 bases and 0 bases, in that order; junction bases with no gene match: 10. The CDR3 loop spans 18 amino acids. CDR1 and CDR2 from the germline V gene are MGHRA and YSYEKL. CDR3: CASSPRTGGAWANYGYTF. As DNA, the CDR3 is TGCGCCAGCAGCCCACGGACAGGGGGCGCGTGGGCTAACTATGGCTACACCTTC.

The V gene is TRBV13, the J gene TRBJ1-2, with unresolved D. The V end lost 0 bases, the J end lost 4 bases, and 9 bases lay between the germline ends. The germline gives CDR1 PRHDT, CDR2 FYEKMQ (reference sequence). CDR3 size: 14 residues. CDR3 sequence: CASSLGQFFYGYTF. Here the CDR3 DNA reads TGTGCCAGCAGCTTAGGACAGTTTTTCTATGGCTACACCTTC.

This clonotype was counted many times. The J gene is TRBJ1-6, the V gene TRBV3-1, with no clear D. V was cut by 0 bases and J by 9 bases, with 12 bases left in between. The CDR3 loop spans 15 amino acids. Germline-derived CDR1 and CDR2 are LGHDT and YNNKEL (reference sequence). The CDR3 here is CASSQDSLRGSPLHF. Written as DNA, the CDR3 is TGTGCCAGCAGCCAAGATTCCTTACGGGGTTCACCCCTCCACTTT.

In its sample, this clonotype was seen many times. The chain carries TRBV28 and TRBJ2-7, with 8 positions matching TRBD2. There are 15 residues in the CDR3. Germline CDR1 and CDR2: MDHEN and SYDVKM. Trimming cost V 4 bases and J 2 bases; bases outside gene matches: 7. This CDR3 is CASSSGAGGPYEQYF. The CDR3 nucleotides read TGTGCCAGCAGTTCCGGGGCGGGAGGACCCTACGAGCAGTACTTC.

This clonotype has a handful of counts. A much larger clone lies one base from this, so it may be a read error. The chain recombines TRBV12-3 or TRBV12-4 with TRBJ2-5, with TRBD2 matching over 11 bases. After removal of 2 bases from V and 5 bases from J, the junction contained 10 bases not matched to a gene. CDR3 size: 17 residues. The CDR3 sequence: CASSLFPLAGGRETQYF. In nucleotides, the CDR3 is TGTGCCAGCAGTTTATTTCCGCTAGCGGGAGGTCGGGAGACCCAGTACTTC.

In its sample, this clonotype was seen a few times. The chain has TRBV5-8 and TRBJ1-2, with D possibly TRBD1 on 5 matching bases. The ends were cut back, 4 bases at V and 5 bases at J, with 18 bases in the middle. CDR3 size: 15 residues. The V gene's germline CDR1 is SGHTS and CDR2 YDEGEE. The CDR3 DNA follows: TGTGCCAGCAGCCCGGGACGCTTAGACCCATATGGCTACACCTTC. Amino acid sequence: CASSPGRLDPYGYTF.

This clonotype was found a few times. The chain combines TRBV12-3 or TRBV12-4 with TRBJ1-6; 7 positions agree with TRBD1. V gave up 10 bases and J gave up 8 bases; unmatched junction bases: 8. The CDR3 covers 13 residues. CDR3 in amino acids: CATQTGPYSPLHF. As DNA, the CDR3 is TGTGCCACCCAGACAGGGCCTTATTCACCCCTCCACTTT.

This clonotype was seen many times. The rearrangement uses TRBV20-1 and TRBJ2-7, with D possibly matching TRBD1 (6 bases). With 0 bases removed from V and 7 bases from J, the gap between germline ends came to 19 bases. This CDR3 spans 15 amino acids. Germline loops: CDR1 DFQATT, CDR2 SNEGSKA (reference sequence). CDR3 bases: TGCAGTGCTAGAGATGAGTTGCAGGGGTCACGGGAGCAGTACTTC. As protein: CSARDELQGSREQYF.

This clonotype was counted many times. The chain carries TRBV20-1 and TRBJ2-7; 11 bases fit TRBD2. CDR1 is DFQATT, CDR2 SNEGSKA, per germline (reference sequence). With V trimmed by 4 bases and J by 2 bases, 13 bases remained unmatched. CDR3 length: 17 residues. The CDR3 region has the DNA TGCAGTGCTAAGACTCACCGGGGACTAGCGGTGGCCTACGAGCAGTACTTC. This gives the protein CSAKTHRGLAVAYEQYF.

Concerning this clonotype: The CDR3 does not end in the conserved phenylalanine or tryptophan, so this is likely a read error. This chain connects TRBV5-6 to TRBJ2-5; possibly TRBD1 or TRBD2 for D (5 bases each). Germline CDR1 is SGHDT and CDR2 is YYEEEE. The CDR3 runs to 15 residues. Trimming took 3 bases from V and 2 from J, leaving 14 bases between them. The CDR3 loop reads CASSSSPGPQETQYL. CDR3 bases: TGTGCCAGCAGCTCTTCCCCGGGGCCTCAAGAGACCCAGTACCTC.

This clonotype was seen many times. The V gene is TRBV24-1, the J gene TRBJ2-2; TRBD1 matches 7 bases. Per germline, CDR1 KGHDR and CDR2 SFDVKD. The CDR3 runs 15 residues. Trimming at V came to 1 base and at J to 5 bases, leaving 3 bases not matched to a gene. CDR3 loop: CATSDFLRGTGELFF. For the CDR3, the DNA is TGTGCCACCAGTGATTTCCTCAGGGGGACCGGGGAGCTGTTTTTT.

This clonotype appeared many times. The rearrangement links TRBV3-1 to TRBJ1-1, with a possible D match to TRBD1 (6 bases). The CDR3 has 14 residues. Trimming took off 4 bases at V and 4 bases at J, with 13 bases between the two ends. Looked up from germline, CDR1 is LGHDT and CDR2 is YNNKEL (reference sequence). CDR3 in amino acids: CASSLMQGRTEAFF. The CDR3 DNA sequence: TGTGCCAGCAGCCTTATGCAGGGGCGCACTGAAGCTTTCTTT.

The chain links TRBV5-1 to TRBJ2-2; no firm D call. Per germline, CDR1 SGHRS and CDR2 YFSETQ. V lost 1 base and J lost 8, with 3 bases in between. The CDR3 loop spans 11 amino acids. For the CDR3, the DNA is TGCGCCAGCAGCTTGAGAGGGGAGCTGTTTTTT. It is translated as CASSLRGELFF.

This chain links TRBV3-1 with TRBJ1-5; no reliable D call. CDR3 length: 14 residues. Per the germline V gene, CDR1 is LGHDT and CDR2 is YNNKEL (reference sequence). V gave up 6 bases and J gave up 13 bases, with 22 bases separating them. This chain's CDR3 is CASSPRPFMVTQHF. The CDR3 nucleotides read TGTGCCAGCAGTCCTAGACCGTTCATGGTAACTCAGCATTTT.